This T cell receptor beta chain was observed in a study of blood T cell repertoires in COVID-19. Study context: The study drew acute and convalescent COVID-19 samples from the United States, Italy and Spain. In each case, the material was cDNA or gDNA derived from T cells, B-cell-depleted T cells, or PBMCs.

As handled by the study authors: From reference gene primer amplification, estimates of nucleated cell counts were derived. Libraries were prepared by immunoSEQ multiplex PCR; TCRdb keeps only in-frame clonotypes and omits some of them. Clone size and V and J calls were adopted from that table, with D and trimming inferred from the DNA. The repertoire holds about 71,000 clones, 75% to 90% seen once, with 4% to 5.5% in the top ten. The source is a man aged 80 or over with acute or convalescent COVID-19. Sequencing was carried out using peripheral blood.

The CDR3 DNA is TGTGCCAGCAGTGCCACAGGGGAGAGGGGCTATGGCTACACCTTC. Protein: CASSATGERGYGYTF. The rearrangement joins TRBV6-6 to TRBJ1-2; 7 positions match TRBD1. Unmatched junction bases numbered 10, after V lost 5 bases and J lost 4 bases. The CDR3 has 15 residues. In germline, CDR1 is MNHNY, CDR2 SVGAGI (reference sequence).